The source of this T cell receptor beta chain is a study of Graves' ophthalmopathy and Graves' hyperthyroidism. This clonotype was observed many times. In germline, CDR1 is WSHSY, CDR2 SAAADI. This CDR3 spans 13 amino acids. V lost 8 bases and J lost 1, with 9 bases in between. RNA transcripts were the source from which TCR beta CDR3 regions were amplified. Second-round multiplex PCR followed a first-round RT-PCR using HTBI primers. TCRdb used MiXCR to reprocess the multiplex PCR reads, holding one entry per CDR3 protein. The sample includes over a million distinct CDR3 sequences, about 40% seen only once; the top ten take 11%. Thyroid ultrasound, orbital computed tomography, TRAb, serum thyroxine and clinical symptoms formed the basis of diagnosis.

The chain uses TRBV10-2 and TRBJ1-5, with a tentative D call TRBD1 (6 bases). This clonotype was obtained from an adult man with Graves' hyperthyroidism. The sample taken for sequencing was peripheral blood or thyroid tissue (not recorded which). The CDR3 region is CASAGTSNQPQHF. CDR3 in DNA: TGCGCCAGCGCCGGGACAAGCAATCAGCCCCAGCATTTT.